The 30 T cell receptor beta chains below come from one sample, sequenced in a study of T cell responses to AZD1222 COVID-19 vaccine (dated by TCRdb to about 2021). The sample's time point label, decoded: about 28 days (+/-7) after the second vaccine dose. The library was prepared using the immunoSEQ multiplex PCR assay. Sourced from immuneACCESS, this table was stored by TCRdb with only in-frame sequences that have V and J called. A share of the clones is absent; for the studies checked, an unresolved V gene accounts for under half, and the remainder has no known explanation. This sample lists fewer than 90,000 clones; 85% to 95% were detected once. The ten largest clonotypes hold around 10% of the sample. The sample in question was peripheral blood, obtained 28 days after the second AZD1222 dose. These receptors came from an adult who received the AZD1222 COVID-19 vaccine.

This chain links TRBV14 with TRBJ1-2; D is uncertain. The CDR3 loop spans 19 amino acids. Germline V gene sequence: CDR1 SGHDN, CDR2 FVKESK. The ends were cut back, 4 bases at V and 5 bases at J, with 29 bases in the middle. CDR3 in DNA: TGTGCCAGCAGCCGCGGCCCGACCTGGTCTACCCGGAAATTATATGGCTACACCTTC. As protein: CASSRGPTWSTRKLYGYTF.

This sequence joins TRBV3-1 (or the pseudogene TRBV3-2) and TRBJ1-1; possible D gene TRBD1, 5 bases. V lost 4 bases, J lost 4 bases, and 13 bases lay in between. This CDR3 spans 14 amino acids. The germline gives CDR1 LGHDT, CDR2 YNNKEL (reference sequence). The DNA for the CDR3 is TGTGCCAGCAGCCCCGGGGGGTTCGGCACTGAAGCTTTCTTT. It encodes CASSPGGFGTEAFF.

The V call is TRBV15, the J call TRBJ1-6; D gene unclear. The CDR3 totals 14 residues. Germline-derived CDR1 and CDR2 are LNHNV and YYDKDF (reference sequence). Deletions cut 5 bases from V and 0 bases from J, with 5 bases between. The CDR3 sequence: CATSGSSYNSPLHF. The DNA for the CDR3 is TGTGCCACCAGCGGGAGCTCCTATAATTCACCCCTCCACTTT.

This sequence joins TRBV27 and TRBJ1-4; no clear D. Trimming left V 7 bases short and J 8 bases short, with 20 bases between. The CDR3 consists of 15 residues. Germline CDR1 reads MNHEY; CDR2 reads SMNVEV (reference sequence). The CDR3 DNA reads TGTGCCAGCAAACAGTTGGCCCTGCCCGGAGAAAAACTGTTTTTT. It translates to CASKQLALPGEKLFF.

The chain combines TRBV7-2 with TRBJ1-2, with D perhaps TRBD1 (5 bases). CDR1 is SGHTA and CDR2 is FQGNSA in the germline V gene. Trimming took off 4 bases at V and 7 bases at J, with 16 bases between the two ends. CDR3 length: 14 residues. CDR3 DNA sequence: TGTGCCAGCAGCTCTAGACAGTCGGGGTCTGGCTACACCTTC. As protein: CASSSRQSGSGYTF.

The chain uses TRBV9 and TRBJ2-2; TRBD2 is a possible D gene (5 bases). Trimming pared 3 bases from V and 2 bases from J, leaving 14 bases between. The CDR3 runs to 16 residues. Germline assignment: CDR1 SGDLS and CDR2 YYNGEE. The CDR3 loop reads CASSAQSSANTGELFF. The CDR3 bases are TGTGCCAGCAGCGCGCAAAGTAGCGCTAACACCGGGGAGCTGTTTTTT.

The chain recombines TRBV3-1 (or the pseudogene TRBV3-2) with TRBJ1-1, with D possibly TRBD1 on 5 matching bases. Germline CDR1 and CDR2: LGHDT and YNNKEL (reference sequence). Trimming left V 0 bases short and J 4 bases short, with 12 bases between. The CDR3 covers 15 residues. CDR3 loop: CASSQDPGGGTEAFF. CDR3 in DNA: TGTGCCAGCAGCCAAGATCCTGGGGGGGGCACTGAAGCTTTCTTT.

V is TRBV6-5 and J is TRBJ1-1; D is ambiguous. Germline CDR1 and CDR2: MNHEY and SVGAGI. The CDR3 has 10 amino acids. Trimming took off 11 bases at V and 3 bases at J, with 7 bases between the two ends. CDR3 DNA: TGTGCCTCAAGATACACTGAAGCTTTCTTT. Protein sequence: CASRYTEAFF.

The chain is built from TRBV2 and TRBJ1-4, with 10 bases fitting TRBD1. The junction had 12 bases not matched to a gene; V was cut back by 7 bases and J by 4 bases. Germline CDR1 SNHLY, CDR2 FYNNEI. The CDR3 length is 17 residues. The CDR3 region is CASIAGTGEPHNEKLFF. For the CDR3, the DNA is TGTGCCAGCATTGCCGGGACAGGGGAACCCCATAATGAAAAACTGTTTTTT.

This chain connects TRBV15 to TRBJ1-6, with D possibly TRBD1 on 5 matching bases. V lost 8 bases to trimming and J lost 10 bases, with 18 bases between them. CDR3 length: 14 amino acids. Germline CDR1 LNHNV, CDR2 YYDKDF (reference sequence). As DNA, the CDR3 is TGTGCCACCGGTTGGGGGGGTGTTCGCTCACCCCTCCACTTT. Translating it yields CATGWGGVRSPLHF.

This clone appeared a few times. The chain is built from TRBV30 and TRBJ2-7; no clear D gene. The CDR3 consists of 13 residues. Germline values: CDR1 GTSNPN, CDR2 SVGIG (reference sequence). V gave up 0 bases and J gave up 3 bases, with 9 bases separating them. The CDR3 sequence: CAWSVGPDYEQYF. As DNA, the CDR3 is TGTGCCTGGAGTGTAGGCCCCGACTACGAGCAGTACTTC.

About this clone: An end of the junction differs from the germline gene, which may be a read error. The chain joins TRBV6-5 to TRBJ1-1, with TRBD1 as a possible D gene (5 bases). This CDR3 is 15 amino acids long. Germline assignment: CDR1 MNHEY and CDR2 SVGAGI. CDR3 region: CASRYFPFSGAEAFF. The CDR3 DNA follows: TGTGCCAGCAGATACTTCCCTTTCTCGGGGGCTGAAGCTTTCTTT.

The chain recombines TRBV10-3 with TRBJ1-4; D may be TRBD1 (5 bases). Trimming shortened V by 4 bases and J by 4 bases, and 10 bases separated the two germline ends. The CDR3 consists of 14 residues. From germline, CDR1 is ENHRY and CDR2 SYGVKD. This CDR3 is CAISGQGYNEKLFF. For the CDR3, the DNA is TGTGCCATCAGTGGGCAGGGATATAATGAAAAACTGTTTTTT.

This clone was picked up one time. This chain joins TRBV4-2 and TRBJ1-2; D is ambiguous. The CDR3 covers 13 residues. In germline, CDR1 is LGHNA, CDR2 YNFKEQ. With 2 bases removed from V and 8 bases from J, the gap between germline ends came to 12 bases. The CDR3 loop reads CASSQPTAEGYTF. CDR3 in DNA: TGTGCCAGCAGCCAACCAACCGCGGAGGGCTACACCTTC.

The table lists this clone with a count of one. The chain joins TRBV3-1 (or the pseudogene TRBV3-2) to TRBJ1-2; TRBD1 agrees at 12 bases. Germline V CDR1 and CDR2: LGHDT, YNNKEL (reference sequence). V lost 1 base, J lost 4 bases, and 10 bases stayed unmatched. CDR3 size: 18 residues. This CDR3 reads CASSQGDWKGQGAYGYTF. CDR3 nucleotides: TGTGCCAGCAGCCAAGGGGATTGGAAGGGACAGGGGGCCTATGGCTACACCTTC.

CDR3 protein: CASSRTSGRGAGELFF. CDR3 in DNA: TGCGCCAGCAGCAGGACTAGCGGGAGAGGAGCCGGGGAGCTGTTTTTT. V is TRBV5-1 and J is TRBJ2-2; 13 positions agree with TRBD2. The V gene's germline CDR1 is SGHRS and CDR2 YFSETQ. This CDR3 spans 16 amino acids. V shed 4 bases, J shed 6 bases, and the junction held 6 bases outside the gene matches.

The chain links TRBV19 to TRBJ1-1; unclear D gene. CDR3 length equals 15 residues. The germline V gene has CDR1 LNHDA and CDR2 SQIVND (reference sequence). V lost 7 bases and J lost 3, with 18 bases in between. The CDR3 nucleotides read TGTGCCAGTACCATCACACCTCTAAAGGACACTGAAGCTTTCTTT. It yields the protein CASTITPLKDTEAFF.

The CDR3 protein is CASSIKQTGYNTEAFF. DNA for the CDR3: TGTGCCAGCAGCATCAAACAGACAGGGTACAACACTGAAGCTTTCTTT. This rearrangement joins TRBV7-8 to TRBJ1-1; 7 bases map to TRBD1. Germline V gives CDR1 SGHVS, CDR2 FQNEAQ. V was clipped by 5 bases and J by 2 bases; unmatched bases: 11. The CDR3 length is 16 residues.

Of note for this clone: A junction end diverges from the germline sequence, so it may reflect a read error. The V and J genes are TRBV14 and TRBJ2-2, with 7 bases identical to TRBD2. The CDR3 length is 17 residues. Per the germline V gene, CDR1 is SGHDN and CDR2 is FVKESK. The CDR3 here is CASSQDRLAEEHRGAVF. Here the CDR3 DNA reads TGTGCCAGCAGCCAAGATAGGCTAGCGGAGGAACACCGGGGAGCTGTTTTT.

This chain uses TRBV28 with TRBJ1-1; D uncertain. With 0 bases removed from V and 8 bases from J, the gap between germline ends came to 4 bases. The V gene's germline CDR1 is MDHEN and CDR2 SYDVKM. CDR3 length: 11 residues. The CDR3 bases are TGTGCCAGCAGTTTATGGGGGGAAGCTTTCTTT. Its translation: CASSLWGEAFF.

The chain joins TRBV18 to TRBJ1-1; D is unclear. Trimming shortened V by 6 bases and J by 0 bases, and 11 bases separated the two germline ends. In germline, CDR1 is KGHSH, CDR2 LQKENI. The CDR3 consists of 14 residues. CDR3 region: CASSFSGVNTEAFF. CDR3 DNA sequence: TGTGCCAGCTCGTTTTCGGGAGTGAACACTGAAGCTTTCTTT.

This chain uses TRBV28 with TRBJ1-5, with D perhaps matching TRBD1 (6 bases). There are 14 residues in the CDR3. The V end lost 2 bases, the J end lost 4 bases, and 9 bases lay between the germline ends. The germline gives CDR1 MDHEN, CDR2 SYDVKM. The CDR3 region is CASSLGGQNQPQHF. As DNA, the CDR3 is TGTGCCAGCAGTTTAGGGGGGCAAAATCAGCCCCAGCATTTT.

The rearrangement links TRBV15 to TRBJ2-1; D is unresolved. With 1 base removed from V and 5 bases from J, the gap between germline ends came to 9 bases. The CDR3 is 14 residues long. CDR1 and CDR2 from the germline V gene are LNHNV and YYDKDF (reference sequence). The CDR3 reads CATSRGVNNNEQFF. The CDR3 DNA reads TGTGCCACCAGCAGAGGGGTCAACAACAATGAGCAGTTCTTC.

The rearrangement links TRBV2 to TRBJ1-6; D ambiguous. The V end was cut by 7 bases, the J end by 8 bases, with 9 bases between. From germline, CDR1 is SNHLY and CDR2 FYNNEI. The CDR3 runs to 12 residues. CDR3 protein: CASTGRDSPLHF. CDR3 nucleotides: TGTGCCAGCACAGGCAGAGATTCACCCCTCCACTTT. Drawing the rest from reference TRBV2 and TRBJ1-6, the complete variable domain is EPEVTQTPSHQVTQMGQEVILRCVPISNHLYFYWYRQILGQKVEFLVSFYNNEISEKSEIFDDQFSVERPDGSNFTLKIRSTKLEDSAMYFCASTGRDSPLHFGNGTRLTVT.

The chain employs TRBV6-4 and TRBJ2-7; 10 nucleotides line up with TRBD2. Germline V gene data show CDR1 as MRHNA and CDR2 as SNTAGT. V lost 2 bases and J lost 7; bases outside the gene matches: 8. The CDR3 is 15 amino acids. The CDR3 protein is CASSDEREGQEEQYF. The CDR3 coding sequence is TGTGCCAGCAGTGACGAGCGGGAGGGCCAGGAGGAGCAGTACTTC.

The chain combines TRBV4-1 with TRBJ2-1, with 9 bases lining up with TRBD2. Germline V CDR1 and CDR2: MGHRA, YSYEKL. CDR3 length: 15 residues. J was trimmed by 5 bases and V by 0 bases; bases with no gene match: 2. The chain's CDR3 is CASSQELAGNNEQFF. CDR3 nucleotide sequence: TGCGCCAGCAGCCAAGAGCTAGCGGGAAACAATGAGCAGTTCTTC.

The J gene is TRBJ2-7, the V gene TRBV7-6; D might be TRBD2 (6 bases). The germline V and J ends were trimmed by 3 bases and 0 bases, with 15 bases remaining between them. CDR1 is SGHVS and CDR2 is FNYEAQ in the germline V gene. This CDR3 contains 16 residues. CDR3 protein: CASSLSTGVGSYEQYF. The CDR3 bases are TGTGCCAGCAGCTTGTCAACGGGGGTGGGCTCCTACGAGCAGTACTTC.

The CDR3 protein is CASSQVWTSGIGEQFF. The CDR3 bases are TGTGCCAGCAGCCAAGTCTGGACTAGCGGGATTGGTGAGCAGTTCTTC. The V gene is TRBV3-1 (or the pseudogene TRBV3-2), the J gene TRBJ2-1; the match to TRBD2 covers 12 bases. The V gene end was trimmed by 1 base and the J gene end by 9 bases; junction bases not matched to a gene: 7. The germline CDR1 and CDR2 sequences are LGHDT and YNNKEL (reference sequence). This CDR3 spans 16 amino acids.

The chain uses TRBV20-1 and TRBJ1-2; no reliable D call. Germline CDR1 and CDR2: DFQATT and SNEGSKA (reference sequence). The CDR3 totals 11 residues. The CDR3 nucleotides read TGCGCCCACGGCAAGAACTATGGCTACACCTTC. Its protein product is CAHGKNYGYTF.

The chain carries TRBV12-3 or TRBV12-4 and TRBJ1-2; D ambiguous. The CDR3 loop spans 13 amino acids. V lost 1 base, J lost 10 bases, and 13 bases lay in between. The CDR3 loop is CASSLGSDRTYTF. In DNA, the CDR3 is TGTGCCAGCAGTTTAGGGTCCGATCGGACCTACACCTTC.